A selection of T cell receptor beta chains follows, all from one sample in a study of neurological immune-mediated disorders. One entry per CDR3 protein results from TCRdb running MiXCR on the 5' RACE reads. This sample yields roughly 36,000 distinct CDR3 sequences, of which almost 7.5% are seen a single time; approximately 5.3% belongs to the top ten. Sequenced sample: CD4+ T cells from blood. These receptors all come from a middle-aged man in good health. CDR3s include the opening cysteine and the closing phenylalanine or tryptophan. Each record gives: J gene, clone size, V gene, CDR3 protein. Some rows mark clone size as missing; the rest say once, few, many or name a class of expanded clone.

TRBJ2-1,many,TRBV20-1,CSAPDTSGSSYNEQFF
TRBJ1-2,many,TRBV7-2,CASSPIAGGYTF
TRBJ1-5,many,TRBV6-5,CASSPGTVSNQPQHF
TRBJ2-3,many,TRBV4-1,CASSQGLAGDADTQYF
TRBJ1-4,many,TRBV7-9,CASSDRGHNEKLFF
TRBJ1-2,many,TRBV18,CASSLSGRNYGYTF
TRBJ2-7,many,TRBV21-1,CASTLTREEGSYEQYF
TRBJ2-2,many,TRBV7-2,CASSSKAGGTGELFF
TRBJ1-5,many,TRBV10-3,CAISELPNQPQHF
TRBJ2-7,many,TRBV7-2,CASSLVDGNSYEQYF
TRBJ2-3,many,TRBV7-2,CASSFHWPEGGDTQYF
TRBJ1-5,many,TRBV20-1,CSATAGRAGNQPQHF
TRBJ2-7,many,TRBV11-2,CASSHRDTGSYEQYF
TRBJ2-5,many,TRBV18,CASSIIKETQYF
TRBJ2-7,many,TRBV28,CATRRDKPSYEQYF
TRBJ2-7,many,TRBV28,CASRGGTGAQYF
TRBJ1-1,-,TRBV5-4,CASSLQGLRRNTEAFF
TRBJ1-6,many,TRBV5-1,CASRLSVGERSPLHF
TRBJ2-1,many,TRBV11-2,CASSLASRRAADEQFF
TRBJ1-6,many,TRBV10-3,CAISGDGGSPLHF
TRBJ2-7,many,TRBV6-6,CASGRTGSSYEQYF
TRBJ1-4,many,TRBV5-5,CASSLQGERGKLFF
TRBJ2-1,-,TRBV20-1,CSARGEGGSYNEQFF
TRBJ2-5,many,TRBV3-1,CASSHELARETQYF
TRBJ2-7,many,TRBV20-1,CSARDPGSLSEQYF